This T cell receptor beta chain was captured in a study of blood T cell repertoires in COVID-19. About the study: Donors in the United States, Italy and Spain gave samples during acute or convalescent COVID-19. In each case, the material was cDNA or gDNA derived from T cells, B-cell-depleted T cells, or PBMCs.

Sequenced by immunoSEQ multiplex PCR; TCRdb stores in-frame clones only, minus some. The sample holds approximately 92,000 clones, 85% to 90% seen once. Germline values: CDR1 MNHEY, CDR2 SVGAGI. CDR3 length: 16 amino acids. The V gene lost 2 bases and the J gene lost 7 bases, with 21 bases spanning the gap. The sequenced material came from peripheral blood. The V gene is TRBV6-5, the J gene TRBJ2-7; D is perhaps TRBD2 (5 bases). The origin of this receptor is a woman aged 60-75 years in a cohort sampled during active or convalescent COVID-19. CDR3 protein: CASSYSTGGGLEEQYF. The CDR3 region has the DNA TGTGCCAGCAGTTACAGCACCGGAGGAGGATTAGAAGAGCAGTACTTC.